What follows describes a single T cell receptor (beta chain). Trimming took off 2 bases at V and 0 bases at J, with 11 bases between the two ends. CDR3 length equals 15 residues. The germline gives CDR1 SGHRS, CDR2 YFSETQ. The assay was immunoSEQ multiplex PCR, and TCRdb's table has in-frame clones only and misses some. Of around 300,000 clones in the sample, roughly 90% were seen once. As for treatment: around 19 received Ad26.COV2.S at low or high dose, single or two shots; roughly 5 received placebo; per-sample allocation not given. Following the first vaccine or placebo injection, samples were taken on day 63. In Boston, the donor was an adult between 18-55 years of age. Ad26.COV2.S expressed prefusion-stabilized spike from the original Wuhan strain. The record originates from a study of Ad26.COV2.S vaccination and SARS-CoV-2 variants. About the research overall: The trial was COV1001 and the donor's arm was Ad26.COV2.S.

The receptor was isolated from a person between 18 and 65 years old who received the Ad26.COV2.S COVID-19 vaccine or a placebo. The gene calls are TRBV5-1 and TRBJ2-5; TRBD1 is a possible D gene (6 bases). The sample consisted of peripheral blood, taken in a trial of Ad26.COV2.S vaccine versus placebo. CDR3 region: CASSLTGHNQETQYF. The CDR3, as DNA: TGCGCCAGCAGCTTAACGGGACACAACCAAGAGACCCAGTACTTC.